This TCR beta chain originates from a study of CD8 T cells in Susac syndrome (dated by TCRdb to the late 2010s). Context from the whole study: The study used repertoire sequencing to test whether antigen drove CD8+ T cell activation and differentiation in Susac syndrome. CD8+ T cell repertoire clonality was compared between about a dozen healthy donors, some 14 Susac syndrome patients and 15 multiple sclerosis patients. What the authors observed across the whole study: The number of individuals in the TCR sequencing and HLA analysis was recognized as being relatively small.

On this clonotype: Its binding antigen is unknown. Per-nucleotide qualities are absent, and no much larger clonotype sits a single base away.

RNA was extracted with the RNeasy kit and roughly 0.5 to 1 ug was reverse transcribed using random hexamers. The immunoSEQ multiplex PCR assay, covering 54 Vbeta and 13 Jbeta segments, was used to amplify TCR beta CDR3 regions. PCR amplification bias was corrected using a synthetic template baseline for primer optimization and computational correction. As for the authors' bioinformatics: Only productive sequences were kept, with reads annotated to V, D and J genes according to IMGT and analyzed in immunoSEQ Analyzer. Clonality was calculated as one minus the Shannon entropy normalized by log2 of the number of productive unique sequences. Public and private clones were assessed among the 100 most prevalent clones of each patient and control. Susac-specific clones were defined as absent from healthy and MS cohorts, 1052 published viral clones and other ImmuneACCESS disease sequences. TCRdb applied fastp at Q25 and MiXCR to the public reads, then kept only in-frame beta chains. Every entry covers one CDR3 protein and lists the most common genes and DNA from its rows. The V and J calls were not made by the authors but by TCRdb's processing. Present in this sample are 350,000 to 550,000 distinct CDR3 sequences, approximately 85% of which were seen just once. About 0.12% of the sample comes from the top ten.

Peripheral blood CD8+ and CD4+ T cells from healthy donors, Susac syndrome patients and multiple sclerosis patients were profiled by high-throughput TCR beta sequencing. Multiple sclerosis controls were treatment-naive patients with stable or active relapsing-remitting disease fulfilling revised McDonald criteria. Bulk CD8+ and CD4+ T cells were purified by magnetic negative isolation, while CD8+ TEMRA cells were enriched using FACS. Blood was drawn into EDTA tubes, processed within 24 hours, and PBMCs were isolated by density gradient centrifugation. PBMCs intended for TCR sequencing were cryopreserved in liquid nitrogen and thawed later in a water bath at 37 degrees C. A purity of at least 90% was achieved for sorted or isolated CD4+, CD8+ and CD8+ TEMRA cells. Trimming removed 2 bases from V and 4 bases from J, leaving 11 bases between the germline ends. The germline V gene (reference sequence) specifies LNHDA as CDR1 and SQIVND as CDR2. The CDR3 spans 14 residues, from the cysteine through the phenylalanine. Only the CDR3 region is kept as DNA, spanning 42 bases read in frame from base 1.

The chain links TRBV19 with TRBJ2-5; the D gene could be TRBD1 or TRBD2, each one agreeing over 7 bases. The specimen sequenced was CD8+ T cells from PBMCs. The TCR was taken from a human donor with multiple sclerosis. This receptor carries the CDR3 CASSITGEGETQYF. The nucleotide sequence reads TGTGCCAGTAGTATAACAGGGGAGGGAGAGACCCAGTACTTC. Where the CDR3 stops, the reference TRBV19 and TRBJ2-5 genes take over; the full variable domain is DGGITQSPKYLFRKEGQNVTLSCEQNLNHDAMYWYRQDPGQGLRLIYYSQIVNDFQKGDIAEGYSVSREKKESFPLTVTSAQKNPTAFYLCASSITGEGETQYFGPGTRLLVL.